Below, 20 T cell receptor beta chains from the same sample are listed, as sequenced in a study of blood T cells in healthy people across ages. Next came a second PCR, run for about 7 to 12 cycles, which used a sample-barcoded 5' primer along with a J-beta primer mix. Using its own MiXCR run on the 5' RACE reads, TCRdb lists one record per CDR3 protein. The sample has about 830,000 distinct CDR3 sequences; around 62% are singletons. The material sequenced was blood. These TCRs come from a man younger than 40 in good health.

The chain recombines TRBV7-2 with TRBJ2-4, with TRBD2 matching 9 bases. The CDR3 consists of 17 residues. Trimming removed 4 bases from V and 13 bases from J; junction bases left unmatched: 20. CDR1 and CDR2 from the germline V gene are SGHTA and FQGNSA. The CDR3 nucleotides are TGTGCCAGCAGCTCCACCCCCTTACTAGCGGGCCCCAGGGAGCAGTACTTC. Amino acid sequence: CASSSTPLLAGPREQYF.

This clonotype came up a few times. The V gene is TRBV9, the J gene TRBJ2-6; D is undetermined. The CDR3 spans 14 residues. The V gene's germline CDR1 is SGDLS and CDR2 YYNGEE. V gave up 7 bases and J gave up 3 bases, with 11 bases separating them. The CDR3 DNA follows: TGTGCCAGCCCATCGGCAGTTGGGGCCAACGTCCTGACTTTC. Protein sequence: CASPSAVGANVLTF.

J is TRBJ2-1 and V is TRBV28; D unresolved. With 4 bases removed from V and 12 bases from J, the gap between germline ends came to 13 bases. Germline V gives CDR1 MDHEN, CDR2 SYDVKM. The CDR3 consists of 12 residues. CDR3 in DNA: TGTGCCAGCAGTTCTACCCTCTTATGGCAGTTCTTC. This translates into CASSSTLLWQFF.

V usage is TRBV29-1 and J usage is TRBJ2-1, with 9 bases that match TRBD2. The CDR3 covers 20 residues. The J segment lost 4 bases and the V segment lost 1 base, leaving 20 bases of the junction unmatched. Germline V CDR1 and CDR2: SQVTM, ANQGSEA. The CDR3 loop is CSVEGRVSASGDGVYNEQFF. The CDR3 DNA is TGCAGCGTTGAAGGACGGGTCTCGGCTAGCGGGGACGGGGTTTACAATGAGCAGTTCTTC.

Only one count was recorded for this clonotype. This chain joins TRBV5-6 and TRBJ2-5, with D hard to call. Between the trimmed V and J ends, which lost 3 bases and 3 bases, there was a span of 12 bases. The V gene's germline CDR1 is SGHDT and CDR2 YYEEEE. The CDR3 consists of 14 residues. The CDR3 DNA follows: TGTGCCAGCAGCTCGGAACAGATTAAAGAGACCCAGTACTTC. It specifies CASSSEQIKETQYF.

The J gene is TRBJ2-5, the V gene TRBV4-1; 8 bases match TRBD2. Trimming cost V 0 bases and J 5 bases; bases outside gene matches: 8. Germline lookup yields CDR1 MGHRA and CDR2 YSYEKL. The CDR3 spans 16 residues. The DNA of the CDR3 is TGCGCCAGCAGCCAAGATCCGGGAGGGCCGGTTGAGACCCAGTACTTC. Its protein product is CASSQDPGGPVETQYF.

This sequence joins TRBV9 and TRBJ2-4, with 8 bases that match TRBD2. The J call is in doubt because the DNA end fits TRBJ2-7 better. The CDR3 contains 15 residues. The germline CDR1 and CDR2 sequences are SGDLS and YYNGEE. Here the CDR3 DNA reads TGTGCCAGCAGCCCCGGGGGGGCGGATACGTACGAGCAGTACTTC. Translation gives CASSPGGADTYEQYF.

The V and J genes are TRBV15 and TRBJ1-4; D is possibly TRBD1 (6 bases). Germline V gene lookup returns CDR1 LNHNV and CDR2 YYDKDF (reference sequence). This CDR3 spans 15 amino acids. The V end was cut by 1 base, the J end by 8 bases, with 14 bases between. The CDR3 sequence: CATSRGGGPGEKLFF. Here the CDR3 DNA reads TGTGCCACCAGCAGAGGGGGGGGGCCGGGGGAAAAACTGTTTTTT.

In DNA, the CDR3 is TGTGCCAGCAGCCAAGATGGTTCGGGGATAAGTGGCTACACCTTC. The encoded protein is CASSQDGSGISGYTF. The V gene is TRBV4-2, the J gene TRBJ1-2; D is unresolved. This CDR3 spans 15 amino acids. Trimming removed 0 bases from V and 7 bases from J, with 15 bases in between. Per the germline V gene, CDR1 is LGHNA and CDR2 is YNFKEQ.

This clonotype was seen a few times. The chain joins TRBV20-1 to TRBJ1-1; D unclear. Germline-derived CDR1 and CDR2 are DFQATT and SNEGSKA (reference sequence). Between the trimmed V and J ends, which lost 3 bases and 7 bases, there was a span of 12 bases. CDR3 length equals 12 residues. The CDR3 DNA is TGCAGTGCTAGCGGGCGGGAAGGTGAAGCTTTCTTT. Its protein product is CSASGREGEAFF.

The chain is built from TRBV20-1 and TRBJ2-3; TRBD1 aligns across 8 bases. CDR1 is DFQATT and CDR2 is SNEGSKA in the germline V gene (reference sequence). V shed 6 bases and J 4 bases; nucleotides not matched to a gene: 9. The CDR3 covers 14 residues. The CDR3 DNA follows: TGCAGTGCCCGAGGGGCAGGGGGCCCAGATACGCAGTATTTT. Amino acid sequence: CSARGAGGPDTQYF.

In regard to this clonotype: Just one base apart from a much larger clone, this may be a read error. The chain couples TRBV13 to TRBJ2-1; no clear D gene. Germline V lookup: CDR1 PRHDT, CDR2 FYEKMQ (reference sequence). The CDR3 totals 12 residues. This CDR3 is CASSLGVSTQFF. CDR3 in DNA: TGTGCCAGCAGCCTAGGCGTTTCGACCCAGTTCTTC.

This clonotype was seen just once. CDR3: CASRDGLAGETYEQYF. Written as DNA, the CDR3 is TGTGCCAGCAGAGACGGACTAGCGGGGGAGACCTACGAGCAGTACTTC. The rearrangement links TRBV7-9 to TRBJ2-7, with 13 bases identical to TRBD2. The junction had 7 bases not matched to a gene; V was cut back by 6 bases and J by 2 bases. CDR1 and CDR2 from the germline V gene are SEHNR and FQNEAQ (reference sequence). The CDR3 is made up of 16 amino acids. Full variable domain (missing parts from reference TRBV7-9 and TRBJ2-7): DTGVSQNPRHKITKRGQNVTFRCDPISEHNRLYWYRQTLGQGPEFLTYFQNEAQLEKSRLLSDRFSAERPKGSFSTLEIQRTEQGDSAMYLCASRDGLAGETYEQYFGPGTRLTVT.

This clonotype was counted a few times. The CDR3 sequence is CSARWLSAYEQYF. In DNA form, the CDR3 reads TGCAGTGCTAGGTGGTTGAGTGCCTACGAGCAGTACTTC. The gene calls are TRBV20-1 and TRBJ2-7; D is unclear. Germline V lookup: CDR1 DFQATT, CDR2 SNEGSKA (reference sequence). The CDR3 has 13 amino acids. The germline V and J ends were trimmed by 3 bases and 2 bases, with 11 bases remaining between them.

The chain uses TRBV3-1 and TRBJ2-6; 8 bases agree with TRBD2. Germline assignment: CDR1 LGHDT and CDR2 YNNKEL (reference sequence). V trimming: 8 bases; J trimming: 10 bases; junction bases outside the gene matches: 1. The CDR3 sequence is 11 residues long. CDR3 region: CASREGNVLTF. Here the CDR3 DNA reads TGTGCCAGCCGGGAGGGAAACGTCCTGACTTTC.

In this sample, this clonotype turned up a few times. This rearrangement joins TRBV29-1 to TRBJ2-1, with 7 bases fitting TRBD1. CDR3 size: 12 residues. In germline, CDR1 is SQVTM, CDR2 ANQGSEA. V was clipped by 1 base and J by 7 bases; unmatched bases: 1. The CDR3 coding sequence is TGCAGCGTTGAAGTGACAGGGAATGAGCAGTTCTTC. Amino acids: CSVEVTGNEQFF.

This clonotype showed up just a few times. The chain employs TRBV11-2 and TRBJ2-5, with 7 bases identical to TRBD2. Trimming at V came to 5 bases and at J to 4 bases, leaving 16 bases not matched to a gene. This CDR3 comprises 17 residues. Germline assignment: CDR1 SGHAT and CDR2 FQNNGV. The CDR3 sequence is CASSLQFGLELLETQYF. Here the CDR3 DNA reads TGTGCCAGCAGCCTACAATTTGGACTAGAGCTGTTAGAGACCCAGTACTTC. Filled out from reference TRBV11-2 and TRBJ2-5, the complete variable domain reads EAGVAQSPRYKIIEKRQSVAFWCNPISGHATLYWYQQILGQGPKLLIQFQNNGVVDDSQLPKDRFSAERLKGVDSTLKIQPAKLEDSAVYLCASSLQFGLELLETQYFGPGTRLLVL.

On this clonotype itself: An end of the junction does not agree with germline; a read error may underlie this. The genes are TRBV20-1 and TRBJ2-7, with D maybe TRBD2 (5 bases). TRBJ2-4 explains the end of the DNA better; the J call may be wrong. Germline V lookup: CDR1 DFQATT, CDR2 SNEGSKA (reference sequence). This CDR3 contains 17 residues. CDR3 in amino acids: CSARGRGQLRAKTIQYF. DNA of the CDR3: TGCAGTGCTAGAGGTCGCGGTCAGTTGAGGGCCAAAACCATTCAGTACTTC.

V is TRBV7-2 and J is TRBJ2-7; 10 bases line up with TRBD2. This CDR3 region has 15 residues. The ends lost 1 base at V and 6 bases at J; junction bases unmatched: 6. Per the germline V gene, CDR1 is SGHTA and CDR2 is FQGNSA. This CDR3 is CASSLDSGGHSEQYF. CDR3 nucleotides: TGTGCCAGCAGCTTAGATAGCGGGGGGCACTCCGAGCAGTACTTC. Full variable domain (missing parts from reference TRBV7-2 and TRBJ2-7): GAGVSQSPSNKVTEKGKDVELRCDPISGHTALYWYRQSLGQGLEFLIYFQGNSAPDKSGLPSDRFSAERTGGSVSTLTIQRTQQEDSAVYLCASSLDSGGHSEQYFGPGTRLTVT.

This clonotype came up a few times. An end of the junction differs from the germline gene, which may be a read error. This chain connects TRBV6-6 to TRBJ2-1; possible D gene TRBD1, 6 bases. The CDR3 spans 13 residues. Per germline, CDR1 MNHNY and CDR2 SVGAGI (reference sequence). CDR3 sequence reads: CASSRGHYSEQFF. Here the CDR3 DNA reads TGTGCCAGCAGCCGGGGACACTACAGTGAGCAGTTCTTC.